This T cell receptor beta chain originates from a study of shared clonotypes between healthy human individuals. With respect to this clone: No antigen is known for it.

Profiling relied on immunoSEQ multiplex PCR, and the TCRdb table lists in-frame clones only, not all of them. Counted here are nearly 750,000 clones, around 70% occurring once; the ten biggest clones make up less than 2%. Germline loops: CDR1 LGHNA, CDR2 YNFKEQ. Trimming cost V 5 bases and J 3 bases; bases outside gene matches: 5. CDR3 length: 15 residues. Findings and limits, study-wide: Relative to memory subsets, naive subsets generally showed larger estimated richness.

The TCR originated in a woman in her thirties in good health. Source material: memory CD4+ T cells sorted from blood. Subset defined: CD45RA-negative fraction. The rearrangement links TRBV4-2 to TRBJ2-1; TRBD2 aligns across 9 bases. The CDR3 DNA reads TGTGCCAGCAGCGAGACTAGCGGCCACTACAATGAGCAGTTCTTC. Its translation is CASSETSGHYNEQFF.